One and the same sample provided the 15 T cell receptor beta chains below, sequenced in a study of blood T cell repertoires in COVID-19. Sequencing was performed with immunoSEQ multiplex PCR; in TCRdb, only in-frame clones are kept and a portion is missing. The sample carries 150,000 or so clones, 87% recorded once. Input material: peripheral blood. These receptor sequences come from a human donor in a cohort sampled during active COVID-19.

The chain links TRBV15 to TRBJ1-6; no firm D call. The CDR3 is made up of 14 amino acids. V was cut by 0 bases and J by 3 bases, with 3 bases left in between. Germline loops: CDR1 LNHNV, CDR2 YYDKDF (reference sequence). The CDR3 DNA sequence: TGTGCCACCAGCAGAGACATCTATAATTCACCCCTCCACTTT. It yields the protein CATSRDIYNSPLHF.

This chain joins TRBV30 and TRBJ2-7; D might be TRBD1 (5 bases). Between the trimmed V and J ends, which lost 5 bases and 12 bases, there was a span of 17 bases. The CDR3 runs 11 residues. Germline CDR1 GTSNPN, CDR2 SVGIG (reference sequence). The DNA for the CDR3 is TGTGCCTGGGCAGGGCCCCGTAGGGTGTACTTC. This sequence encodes CAWAGPRRVYF.

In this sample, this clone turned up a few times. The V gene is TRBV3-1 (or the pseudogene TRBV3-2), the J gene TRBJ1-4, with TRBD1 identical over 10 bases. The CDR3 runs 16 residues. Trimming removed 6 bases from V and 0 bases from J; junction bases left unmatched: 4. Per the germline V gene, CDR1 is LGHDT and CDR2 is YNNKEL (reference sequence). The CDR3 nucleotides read TGTGCCAGCAGTCGGACAGGGGGGACAACTAATGAAAAACTGTTTTTT. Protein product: CASSRTGGTTNEKLFF.

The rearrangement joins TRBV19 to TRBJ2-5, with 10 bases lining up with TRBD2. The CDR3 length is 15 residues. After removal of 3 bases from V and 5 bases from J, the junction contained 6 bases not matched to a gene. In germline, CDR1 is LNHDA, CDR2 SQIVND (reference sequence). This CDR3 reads CASSIKLAGRETQYF. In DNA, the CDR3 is TGTGCCAGTAGTATCAAACTAGCGGGAAGGGAGACCCAGTACTTC.

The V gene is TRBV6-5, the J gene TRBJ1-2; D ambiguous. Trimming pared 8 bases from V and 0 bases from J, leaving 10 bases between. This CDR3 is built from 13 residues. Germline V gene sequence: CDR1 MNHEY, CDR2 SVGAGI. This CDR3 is CASGEGANYGYTF. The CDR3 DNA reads TGTGCCAGCGGGGAGGGAGCTAACTATGGCTACACCTTC.

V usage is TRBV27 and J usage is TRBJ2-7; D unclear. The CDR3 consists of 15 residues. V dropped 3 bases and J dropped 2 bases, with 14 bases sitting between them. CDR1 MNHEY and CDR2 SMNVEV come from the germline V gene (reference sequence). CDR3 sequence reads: CASSFDWARAYEQYF. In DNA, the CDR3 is TGTGCCAGCAGTTTCGATTGGGCGAGAGCCTACGAGCAGTACTTC.

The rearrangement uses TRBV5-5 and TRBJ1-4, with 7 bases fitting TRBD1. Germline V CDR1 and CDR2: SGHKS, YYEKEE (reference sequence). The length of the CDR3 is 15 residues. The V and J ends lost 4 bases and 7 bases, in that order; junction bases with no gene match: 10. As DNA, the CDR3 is TGTGCCAGCAGCCCCGAGACAGGGTACACTGAAAAACTGTTTTTT. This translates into CASSPETGYTEKLFF.

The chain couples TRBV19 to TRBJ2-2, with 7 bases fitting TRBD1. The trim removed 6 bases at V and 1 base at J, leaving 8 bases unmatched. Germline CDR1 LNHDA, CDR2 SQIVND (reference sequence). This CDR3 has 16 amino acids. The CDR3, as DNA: TGTGCCAGTAGGAGACAGGGTCCCATGAACACCGGGGAGCTGTTTTTT. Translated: CASRRQGPMNTGELFF.

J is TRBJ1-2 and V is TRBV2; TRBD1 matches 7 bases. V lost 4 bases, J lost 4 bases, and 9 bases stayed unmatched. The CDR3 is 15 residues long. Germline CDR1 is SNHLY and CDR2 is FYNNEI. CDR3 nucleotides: TGTGCCAGCAGTGTCTCAGGGGGGCCGGTCTATGGCTACACCTTC. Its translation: CASSVSGGPVYGYTF. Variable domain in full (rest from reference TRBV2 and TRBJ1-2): EPEVTQTPSHQVTQMGQEVILRCVPISNHLYFYWYRQILGQKVEFLVSFYNNEISEKSEIFDDQFSVERPDGSNFTLKIRSTKLEDSAMYFCASSVSGGPVYGYTFGSGTRLTVV.

The CDR3 spells CASSGPTGPYSYEQYF. CDR3 DNA sequence: TGTGCCAGCAGTGGGCCGACAGGGCCGTACTCCTACGAGCAGTACTTC. V gene TRBV2 combines with J gene TRBJ2-7; 7 positions match TRBD1. The CDR3 spans 16 residues. Losses at the gene ends were 4 bases for V and 0 bases for J; bases not matched to a gene: 9. CDR1 is SNHLY, CDR2 FYNNEI, per germline.

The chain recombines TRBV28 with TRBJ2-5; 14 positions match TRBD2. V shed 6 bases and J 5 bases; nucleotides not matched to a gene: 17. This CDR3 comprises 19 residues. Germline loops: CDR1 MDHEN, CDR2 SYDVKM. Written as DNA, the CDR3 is TGTGCCAGCAGCCGGTGGGGGGGTCTGGGGACTAGCGGGAGCGAGACCCAGTACTTC. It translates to CASSRWGGLGTSGSETQYF.

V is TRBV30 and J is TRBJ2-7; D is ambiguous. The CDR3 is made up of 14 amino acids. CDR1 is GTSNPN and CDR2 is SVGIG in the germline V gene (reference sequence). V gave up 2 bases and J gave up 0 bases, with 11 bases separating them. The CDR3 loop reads CAWSISSSSYEQYF. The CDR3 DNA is TGTGCCTGGAGTATATCGTCCTCCTCCTACGAGCAGTACTTC.

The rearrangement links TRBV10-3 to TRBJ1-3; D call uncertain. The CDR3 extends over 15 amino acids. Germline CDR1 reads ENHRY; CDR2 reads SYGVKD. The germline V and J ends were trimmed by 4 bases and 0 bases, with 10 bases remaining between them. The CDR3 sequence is CAISAPPLSGNTIYF. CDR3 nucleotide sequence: TGTGCCATCAGTGCTCCCCCTCTCTCTGGAAACACCATATATTTT.

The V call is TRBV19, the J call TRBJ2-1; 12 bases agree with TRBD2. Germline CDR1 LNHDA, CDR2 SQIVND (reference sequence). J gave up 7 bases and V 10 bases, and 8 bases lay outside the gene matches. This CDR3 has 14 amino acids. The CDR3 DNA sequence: TGTGCCACCGCGACTAGCGGGAGCGGAAATGAGCAGTTCTTC. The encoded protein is CATATSGSGNEQFF.

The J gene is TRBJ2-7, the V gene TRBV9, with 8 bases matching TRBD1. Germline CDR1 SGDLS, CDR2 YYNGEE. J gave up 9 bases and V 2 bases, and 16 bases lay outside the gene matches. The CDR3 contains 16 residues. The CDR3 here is CASSVDPGQGRDGQYF. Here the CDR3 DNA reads TGTGCCAGCAGCGTCGACCCCGGACAGGGTAGGGATGGGCAGTACTTC.